The T cell receptor beta chain described here comes from a study of vaccination effects on CD4 cells after COVID-19. The V end was cut by 2 bases, the J end by 2 bases, with 16 bases between. The CDR3 is 16 residues long. Germline CDR1 is SGDLS and CDR2 is YYNGEE. As for this clone: Its antigen is currently unknown.

The repertoire was sequenced with immunoSEQ multiplex PCR; TCRdb's copy has only in-frame clones and lacks some. The sample records around 44,000 clones, 76% being singletons. Cultured cells yielded isolated CD4+ T cells after 10 days. Documented for the person is a PCR-confirmed SARS-CoV-2 infection occurring between March and December 2020. Two doses of either BNT162b2 or mRNA-1273 were given to each participant. The authors exchanged half the medium for IL-2 medium on days 3 and 7. Sequencing used CD4+ T cells from PBMCs cultured without peptide, obtained after COVID-19 vaccination. V and J are TRBV9 and TRBJ2-5; D is undetermined. The clonotype was recovered from a human donor who had a prior SARS-CoV-2 infection. The CDR3 nucleotides are TGTGCCAGCAGCGTGGTGTACATAGAACCACAAGAGACCCAGTACTTC. It encodes CASSVVYIEPQETQYF.